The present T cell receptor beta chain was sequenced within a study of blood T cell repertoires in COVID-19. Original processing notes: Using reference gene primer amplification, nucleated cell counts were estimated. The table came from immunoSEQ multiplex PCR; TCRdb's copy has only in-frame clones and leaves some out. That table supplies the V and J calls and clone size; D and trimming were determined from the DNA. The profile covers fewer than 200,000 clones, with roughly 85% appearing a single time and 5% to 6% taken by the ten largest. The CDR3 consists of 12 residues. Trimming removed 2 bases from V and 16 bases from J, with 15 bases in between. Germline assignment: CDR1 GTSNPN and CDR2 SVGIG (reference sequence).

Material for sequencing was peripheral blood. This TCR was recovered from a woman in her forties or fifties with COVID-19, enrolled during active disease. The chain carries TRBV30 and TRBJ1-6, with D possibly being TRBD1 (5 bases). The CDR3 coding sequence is TGTGCCTGGAGTCCGGGGGGGAGCGGGCTCCACTTT. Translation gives CAWSPGGSGLHF.